Following are 20 T cell receptor beta chains from one sample sequenced in a study of T cells in Graves' hyperthyroidism and ophthalmopathy. The source material, RNA transcripts, was used to amplify TCR beta CDR3 regions. A set of HTBI primers served as the primers for a first-round RT-PCR of the TCR CDR3. MiXCR was run by TCRdb on the multiplex PCR reads, yielding one entry per CDR3 protein. Here the sample spans a few hundred thousand distinct CDR3 sequences, under 20% being singletons. The material sequenced was blood. The receptors derive from a woman younger than 35 with Graves' hyperthyroidism.

Many counts were recorded for this clonotype. The gene calls are TRBV10-3 and TRBJ1-2; D is uncertain. The CDR3 spans 16 residues. V was clipped by 0 bases and J by 0 bases, with 11 bases between them. Germline V lookup: CDR1 ENHRY, CDR2 SYGVKD. This chain's CDR3 is CAISESSIGTNYGYTF. CDR3 in DNA: TGTGCCATCAGTGAGTCGAGCATTGGCACTAACTATGGCTACACCTTC.

Ten or more counts support this clonotype. The rearrangement links TRBV5-6 to TRBJ1-1, with unresolved D. The CDR3 covers 14 residues. Trimming cost V 0 bases and J 1 base, with 7 bases left between them. Germline V gives CDR1 SGHDT, CDR2 YYEEEE. For the CDR3, the DNA is TGTGCCAGCAGCTTGGATCCGGGGAACACTGAAGCTTTCTTT. This gives the protein CASSLDPGNTEAFF.

This clonotype was seen a few times. V and J are TRBV18 and TRBJ1-5; no definite D call. CDR1 and CDR2 (germline): KGHSH, LQKENI. CDR3 length equals 13 residues. Trimming stripped 4 bases from V and 5 bases from J, with 9 bases between. The CDR3 DNA follows: TGTGCCAGCTCACGCGGGGTAGATCAGCCCCAGCATTTT. It encodes CASSRGVDQPQHF. Supplemented by reference TRBV18 and TRBJ1-5, the full variable domain reads NAGVMQNPRHLVRRRGQEARLRCSPMKGHSHVYWYRQLPEEGLKFMVYLQKENIIDESGMPKERFSAEFPKEGPSILRIQQVVRGDSAAYFCASSRGVDQPQHFGDGTRLSIL.

The J gene is TRBJ1-2, the V gene TRBV9, with D tentatively TRBD1 (5 bases). The germline V gene encodes CDR1 SGDLS and CDR2 YYNGEE. The V end lost 0 bases, the J end lost 9 bases, and 12 bases lay between the germline ends. This CDR3 contains 13 residues. CDR3 sequence: CASSVDGGSSYTF. The CDR3 nucleotides are TGTGCCAGCAGCGTAGACGGGGGTTCAAGCTACACCTTC.

This clonotype has at least ten counts. The chain links TRBV20-1 to TRBJ1-2; 10 nucleotides match TRBD1. The J segment lost 4 bases and the V segment lost 3 bases, leaving 11 bases of the junction unmatched. Germline CDR1 and CDR2: DFQATT and SNEGSKA (reference sequence). This CDR3 spans 16 amino acids. CDR3 residues: CSARQRGQGPFYGYTF. CDR3 bases: TGCAGTGCTAGGCAAAGGGGACAGGGGCCCTTCTATGGCTACACCTTC.

The chain couples TRBV12-3 or TRBV12-4 to TRBJ1-5, with D perhaps TRBD1 (6 bases). The CDR3 contains 13 residues. V lost 6 bases to trimming and J lost 4 bases, with 10 bases between them. Here the CDR3 reads CASRRGTNQPQHF. CDR3 in DNA: TGTGCCAGCAGGAGGGGGACTAATCAGCCCCAGCATTTT.

This clonotype was observed many times. The junction departs from the called germline gene at one end, perhaps through a read error. The chain recombines TRBV6-1 with TRBJ2-7; D unresolved. CDR3 length: 14 amino acids. CDR1 MNHNS and CDR2 SASEGT come from the germline V gene. CDR3 bases: TGTGCCAGCAGGGAAGGTAGGACCTCCTACGAGCAGTACTTC. Encoded protein: CASREGRTSYEQYF.

V and J are TRBV5-1 and TRBJ2-7, with D tentatively TRBD2 (7 bases). The CDR3 contains 15 residues. V was clipped by 0 bases and J by 0 bases, with 10 bases between them. Germline V CDR1 and CDR2: SGHRS, YFSETQ. DNA for the CDR3: TGCGCCAGCAGCTTGGTGGCGGGGGCCTCCTACGAGCAGTACTTC. Translating it yields CASSLVAGASYEQYF. The entire variable domain, with the rest obtained from reference TRBV5-1 and TRBJ2-7, is as follows: KAGVTQTPRYLIKTRGQQVTLSCSPISGHRSVSWYQQTPGQGLQFLFEYFSETQRNKGNFPGRFSGRQFSNSRSEMNVSTLELGDSALYLCASSLVAGASYEQYFGPGTRLTVT.

A word on this clonotype: This sequence may be a read error, since a much larger clone differs from it by one base. J is TRBJ1-3 and V is TRBV6-1; D is unclear. The CDR3 spans 13 residues. In germline, CDR1 is MNHNS, CDR2 SASEGT. Here the CDR3 reads CASWAAGGNTLYF. In DNA, the CDR3 is TGTGCCAGCTGGGCGGCAGGTGGAAACACCTTATATTTT.

J is TRBJ1-3 and V is TRBV4-2, with a tentative D call TRBD1 (5 bases). V was pared by 2 bases and J by 4 bases, with 18 bases between. Germline values: CDR1 LGHNA, CDR2 YNFKEQ. There are 17 residues in the CDR3. CDR3 DNA sequence: TGTGCCAGCAGCCAACCCGTCGGATTACAGGCGGGAAACACCATATATTTT. Protein sequence: CASSQPVGLQAGNTIYF.

A word on this clonotype: Being one base from a much bigger clone, this may be a read error. The gene calls are TRBV6-2 or TRBV6-3 and TRBJ2-5; unclear D gene. V was shortened by 4 bases and J by 3 bases, with 6 bases between the two germline ends. The CDR3 runs 12 residues. In germline, CDR1 is MNHEY, CDR2 SVGEGT. CDR3 residues: CASSSLKETQYF. The CDR3 nucleotides read TGTGCCAGCAGTTCCCTTAAAGAGACCCAGTACTTC.

The chain is built from TRBV5-1 and TRBJ2-7, with 7 positions matching TRBD2. The CDR3 has 14 amino acids. V lost 2 bases to trimming and J lost 2 bases; unmatched junction nucleotides: 4. Germline lookup yields CDR1 SGHRS and CDR2 YFSETQ. The CDR3 spells CASSLSGTPYEQYF. CDR3 bases: TGCGCCAGCAGCTTAAGCGGGACCCCCTACGAGCAGTACTTC.

There are a few counts of this clonotype. The final CDR3 position lacks the conserved phenylalanine or tryptophan, pointing to a likely read error. Because the CDR3's place on the DNA is in doubt, the DNA is left out and the CDR3 is given as listed by TCRdb. The V call is TRBV6-4, the J call TRBJ1-1. Germline V CDR1 and CDR2: MRHNA, SNTAGT. The CDR3 spans 12 amino acids, including both terminal residues. CDR3 in amino acids: CASRHGGPEACL.

This clonotype was found many times. The J gene is TRBJ1-1, the V gene TRBV25-1, with a possible D match to TRBD1 (5 bases). This CDR3 has 12 residues. Germline lookup yields CDR1 MGHDK and CDR2 SYGVNS. Trimming removed 6 bases at V and 4 bases at J, with 9 bases between. The CDR3 is CASSGAGTEAFF. The CDR3 DNA reads as TGTGCCAGCAGCGGGGCGGGCACTGAAGCTTTCTTT.

This clonotype was picked up many times. The chain uses TRBV6-5 and TRBJ2-7; D possibly corresponds to TRBD2 (5 bases). V shed 2 bases and J shed 2 bases, with 7 bases lying between them. Germline V gene sequence: CDR1 MNHEY, CDR2 SVGAGI. The CDR3 has 13 amino acids. CDR3 sequence reads: CASSYGSPYEQYF. CDR3 nucleotide sequence: TGTGCCAGCAGTTACGGGAGCCCCTACGAGCAGTACTTC.

This clonotype was counted between two and nine times. The genes are TRBV5-1 and TRBJ1-1, with 9 positions matching TRBD1. The germline V gene encodes CDR1 SGHRS and CDR2 YFSETQ. V gave up 0 bases and J gave up 5 bases; unmatched junction bases: 11. This CDR3 spans 17 amino acids. The CDR3 spells CASSLVGVRDRVTEAFF. CDR3 sequence (DNA): TGCGCCAGCAGCTTGGTAGGGGTTCGGGACAGGGTGACTGAAGCTTTCTTT.

There are many counts of this clonotype. J is TRBJ1-1 and V is TRBV6-1, with D tentatively TRBD1 (5 bases). This CDR3 has 12 amino acids. V lost 1 base and J 8 bases, leaving 8 bases between the germline ends. Germline V lookup: CDR1 MNHNS, CDR2 SASEGT. The CDR3 sequence is CASSEEAGEAFF. The CDR3 DNA follows: TGTGCCAGCAGTGAAGAGGCAGGGGAAGCTTTCTTT.

The table lists this clonotype with many counts. This rearrangement joins TRBV6-1 to TRBJ1-1; D is uncertain. Germline V lookup: CDR1 MNHNS, CDR2 SASEGT. The V end lost 6 bases, the J end lost 3 bases, and 11 bases lay between the germline ends. This CDR3 has 13 amino acids. The CDR3 bases are TGTGCCAGCAGCCCTACCAGCGACACTGAAGCTTTCTTT. It is translated as CASSPTSDTEAFF.

Ten or more counts support this clonotype. This chain uses TRBV12-3 or TRBV12-4 with TRBJ2-7, with a weak D call TRBD2 (5 bases). V lost 1 base, J lost 9 bases, and 16 bases lay in between. This CDR3 has 14 residues. For the CDR3, the DNA is TGTGCCAGCAGTTTAGGCCCAGGACTCCTTTGGCAGTACTTC. Residues: CASSLGPGLLWQYF.

This clonotype has just a few counts. In DNA form, the CDR3 reads TGTGCCAGCACTGATGGGACTCGAGAGACCCAGTACTTC. Residues: CASTDGTRETQYF. This chain connects TRBV2 to TRBJ2-5, with D perhaps TRBD2 (6 bases). This CDR3 contains 13 residues. CDR1 is SNHLY and CDR2 is FYNNEI in the germline V gene. Trimming shortened V by 7 bases and J by 4 bases, and 13 bases separated the two germline ends. Drawing the rest from reference TRBV2 and TRBJ2-5, the complete variable domain is EPEVTQTPSHQVTQMGQEVILRCVPISNHLYFYWYRQILGQKVEFLVSFYNNEISEKSEIFDDQFSVERPDGSNFTLKIRSTKLEDSAMYFCASTDGTRETQYFGPGTRLLVL.